The entry below gives a single T cell receptor beta chain sequence along with its context. This clonotype has only a few counts. No antigen is known for it. There are no base qualities to consult, and no much larger clone falls within one base. The sample originates from a study of blood T cells in healthy people across ages (dated by TCRdb to about 2015). With regard to the full study: In model experiments, roughly one uniquely barcoded TCR beta cDNA molecule per two T cells was captured by template switching. The donors were divided into four age groups: young (average around 16 years), middle-aged (under 40), aged (approximately 59) and long-lived (roughly 88). To track age-related changes in TCR beta repertoire diversity, the study relied on deep sequencing normalized with unique cDNA molecular identifiers. Using the same blood draw, the study looked at two additional independent replicas of 1 million unique cDNA reads for two donors, one aged 18 to 29 and the other aged 80 or older. To avoid experimental bias, donors of different ages were randomly spread across the sequencing lanes.

From a lookup of the germline V gene, CDR1 and CDR2 are SGHTA and FQGNSA. Counted from cysteine to phenylalanine, this CDR3 has 14 amino acids. The read is trimmed to its CDR3 DNA, 42 bases read in frame from base 1. V is pared back by 4 bases and J by 3 bases, with 13 bases lying between the germline termini. The full study reports these points: Observed TCR beta diversity per million T cells fell roughly linearly with age, and a significant reduction was already apparent by age around 40. Since profiling was done on bulk unsorted PBMCs, naive and antigen-experienced compartments could not be conclusively compared. The percentage of naive T cells measured by flow cytometry correlated strongly with observed TCR beta diversity. Total diversity estimates from one million sequenced T cells were considered lower bounds and underestimates. Because the CMV infection status of the donors was unknown, age-related changes in expanded clonotypes may potentially have been confounded. Compared with the aged group, more naive CD4+ T cells, fewer expanded clones and increased TCR diversity were shown by the long-lived group, suggesting age selection.

Donors were a few dozen systemically healthy Caucasian individuals from Russia aged roughly 6 to 90 years. Around 9.9 milliliters of peripheral blood were collected from each donor into EDTA-treated Vacutainer tubes. PBMCs were isolated by Ficoll-Paque density-gradient centrifugation, with at least 6.5 million obtained per sample. Total RNA was extracted from PBMCs with Trizol reagent, with at least 5 micrograms obtained per sample. Naive CD45RAhigh/CD27high T cell percentages were measured by flow cytometry on a PBMC aliquot from every donor. Library method: 5' RACE. The run used an Illumina HiSeq 2500. A second PCR of roughly 6 to 11 cycles was run with a J-beta primer mix and a sample-barcoded 5' primer. Each TCR beta cDNA molecule received a unique molecular identifier from a template-switch 5' adaptor carrying 12 random nucleotides. Each sample yielded at least 2.5 million CDR3-containing paired-end reads. First-strand cDNA was synthesized from all RNA with the Mint cDNA synthesis kit, primed by a TRBC-specific oligonucleotide. Following uracil-DNA glycosylase treatment, all cDNA underwent a first 18-cycle PCR with the universal primers M1SS and BC2_uni_R. On the study's bioinformatics: For normalization, 1 million high-quality reads were randomly selected from each sample, with every read carrying a distinct molecular identifier. Instead of being binned into consensus sequences, reads that shared molecular identifiers were thrown out. MiTCR, with a Q25 quality threshold and the strictest error-elimination algorithm, was used for CDR3 identification, clonotype clustering and error correction. A nonparametric unseen species model using Euler transformation provided a lower-bound estimate of total TCR beta diversity. TCRdb ran its own pipeline on the public reads, namely fastp trimming at Q25 and MiXCR clone calling, and kept in-frame beta chains. CDR3 protein sequences are deduplicated, and each keeps its most common genes and DNA. The V and J calls and clone size come from TCRdb's table, not from the authors' own analysis. The sample table records 550,000 to 800,000 distinct CDR3 sequences; 21% of these occur just once. The ten largest make up roughly 3.6% of the sample.

The receptor chain draws on TRBV7-2 and TRBJ2-7, with the D gene not clear enough to name. This sequence was found in a man in his sixties or seventies in good health. Sequenced input: blood. The CDR3 corresponds to CASSWDGDFYEQYF. The nucleotides read TGTGCCAGCAGCTGGGATGGCGATTTCTACGAGCAGTACTTC.